What follows are 30 T cell receptor beta chains derived from one specimen sequenced in a study of read filtering for tumor transcriptome and immune sequencing. Molecular barcoded adaptors covering alpha/delta and beta/gamma chains were used on approximately 440 ng RNA. TCRdb reprocessed the reads via MiXCR and lists one record per CDR3 protein. The data contain 15,000 to 20,000 distinct CDR3 sequences, less than 25% of them singletons. Material for sequencing was a population of CD138-negative cells sorted from bone marrow. All receptors derive from a donor at least 40 years old with multiple myeloma.

This clonotype was seen a handful of times. The germline gene is not matched at one end of the junction; a read error may be the cause. The V and J genes are TRBV30 and TRBJ2-7; no definite D call. Per the germline V gene, CDR1 is GTSNPN and CDR2 is SVGIG (reference sequence). This CDR3 contains 14 residues. For the CDR3, the DNA is TGTGCCCGGAGTGCGGCAACCCTAAGGTTCGAGCAGTACTTC. It is translated as CARSAATLRFEQYF.

This clonotype appeared many times. The genes are TRBV7-8 and TRBJ2-2, with D tentatively TRBD1 (6 bases). The germline CDR1 and CDR2 sequences are SGHVS and FQNEAQ. The V end was cut by 5 bases, the J end by 7 bases, with 14 bases between. The CDR3 consists of 14 residues. CDR3 loop: CASSRDTAYGELFF. As DNA, the CDR3 is TGTGCCAGCAGCCGGGACACGGCTTACGGGGAGCTGTTTTTT.

This clonotype was seen a handful of times. The gene calls are TRBV24-1 and TRBJ2-1; TRBD1 matches at 7 bases. Germline V gene sequence: CDR1 KGHDR, CDR2 SFDVKD. The J segment lost 3 bases and the V segment lost 3 bases, leaving 7 bases of the junction unmatched. CDR3 length: 16 amino acids. The CDR3 coding sequence is TGTGCCACCAGTGATCCATCCCCAGGGGGCTACAATGAGCAGTTCTTC. It translates to CATSDPSPGGYNEQFF.

The genes are TRBV11-3 and TRBJ2-3, with D perhaps being TRBD1 or TRBD2 (6 bases each). CDR3 size: 18 residues. The V and J ends lost 0 bases and 4 bases respectively, with 20 bases between them. Germline V CDR1 and CDR2: SGHNT, YENEEA. CDR3 residues: CASSLDSSGGAYADTQYF. CDR3 coding DNA: TGTGCCAGCAGCTTAGATTCTTCCGGGGGCGCCTACGCAGATACGCAGTATTTT.

In its sample, this clonotype was seen many times. V usage is TRBV6-6 and J usage is TRBJ1-1, with 7 bases aligning to TRBD1. The CDR3 runs to 13 residues. V gave up 2 bases and J gave up 8 bases; unmatched junction bases: 5. The germline V gene has CDR1 MNHNY and CDR2 SVGAGI (reference sequence). In DNA, the CDR3 is TGTGCCAGCAGTTACCCGATGGACAGGGAAGCTTTCTTT. Amino acids: CASSYPMDREAFF.

This chain links TRBV7-8 with TRBJ1-5; unclear D gene. The CDR3 covers 15 residues. V was shortened by 2 bases and J by 6 bases, with 14 bases between the two germline ends. CDR1 and CDR2 (germline): SGHVS, FQNEAQ. DNA for the CDR3: TGTGCCAGCAGCTTACCCCCGCAGGCCGGTCAGCCCCAGCATTTT. Translation: CASSLPPQAGQPQHF.

This clonotype is labeled as medium-sized. The gene calls are TRBV5-6 and TRBJ2-1; perhaps TRBD1 as D (5 bases). CDR3 size: 14 residues. V lost 7 bases, J lost 2 bases, and 13 bases lay in between. Germline CDR1 and CDR2: SGHDT and YYEEEE. Here the CDR3 reads CASSLQGTYNEQFF. The CDR3 DNA follows: TGTGCCAGCTCCCTCCAGGGAACCTACAATGAGCAGTTCTTC.

The rearrangement joins TRBV20-1 to TRBJ2-7; 8 bases line up with TRBD2. The J segment lost 5 bases and the V segment lost 2 bases, leaving 8 bases of the junction unmatched. CDR3 length: 14 amino acids. Germline V gives CDR1 DFQATT, CDR2 SNEGSKA (reference sequence). DNA of the CDR3: TGCAGTGCTAGACCGGGACGGGAGGGTAACGAGCAGTACTTC. As protein: CSARPGREGNEQYF.

Concerning this clonotype: It is likely a read error: a sequence one base away is far more abundant. This chain uses TRBV5-8 with TRBJ2-1, with D possibly TRBD1 on 5 matching bases. This CDR3 spans 18 amino acids. Looked up from germline, CDR1 is SGHTS and CDR2 is YDEGEE. The CDR3 DNA is TGTGCCAGCAGCTTACGTTCACAGGAATATCTCTCCTACAATGTGCAGTTCTTC. It codes for CASSLRSQEYLSYNVQFF.

This clonotype was found many times. The chain combines TRBV29-1 with TRBJ2-5; D gene ambiguous. CDR1 and CDR2 from the germline V gene are SQVTM and ANQGSEA. The CDR3 consists of 12 residues. The V end was cut by 3 bases, the J end by 3 bases, with 8 bases between. The CDR3 here is CSVDRWEETQYF. In DNA form, the CDR3 reads TGCAGCGTTGACCGGTGGGAAGAGACCCAGTACTTC.

This clonotype has a count of ten or more. This chain connects TRBV20-1 to TRBJ2-4; D is perhaps TRBD1 (5 bases). The CDR3 is made up of 14 amino acids. Germline V gene data show CDR1 as DFQATT and CDR2 as SNEGSKA (reference sequence). As DNA, the CDR3 is TGCAGCGTCACAGGTTCCTTGACCAAAAACATTCAGTACTTC. This sequence encodes CSVTGSLTKNIQYF.

The table lists this clonotype with a few counts. The chain employs TRBV20-1 and TRBJ2-1; 11 nucleotides match TRBD2. Germline V gene data show CDR1 as DFQATT and CDR2 as SNEGSKA (reference sequence). CDR3 length: 16 residues. V was clipped by 1 base and J by 7 bases; unmatched bases: 9. CDR3 protein: CSARAETSGVLNEQFF. The CDR3, as DNA: TGCAGTGCTAGAGCCGAGACTAGCGGGGTTTTAAATGAGCAGTTCTTC.

This rearrangement joins TRBV10-1 to TRBJ2-7; D could derive from TRBD1 or TRBD2 (5 bases each). Germline V lookup: CDR1 WNHNN, CDR2 SYGVQD (reference sequence). There are 14 residues in the CDR3. The V gene lost 0 bases and the J gene lost 3 bases, with 9 bases spanning the gap. The DNA for the CDR3 is TGCGCCAGCAGTGAGTCGGGACCGTACTACGAGCAGTACTTC. It is translated as CASSESGPYYEQYF.

As for this clonotype: A much larger clone lies one base from this, so it may be a read error. The chain uses TRBV14 and TRBJ2-3, with D perhaps TRBD1 (6 bases). The CDR3 extends over 16 amino acids. The germline CDR1 and CDR2 sequences are SGHDN and FVKESK. Trimming stripped 2 bases from V and 0 bases from J, with 12 bases between. This CDR3 is CASSQLGQSSTDTQYF. In nucleotides, the CDR3 is TGTGCCAGCAGCCAATTAGGACAGAGTAGCACAGATACGCAGTATTTT.

This clonotype was found many times. The chain couples TRBV20-1 to TRBJ2-1; a possible D gene is TRBD2 (6 bases). Germline V gene data show CDR1 as DFQATT and CDR2 as SNEGSKA (reference sequence). Deletions cut 2 bases from V and 8 bases from J, with 13 bases between. The CDR3 has 13 amino acids. In DNA, the CDR3 is TGCAGTGCTAGATCCACTAGCAGGGATGAGCAGTTCTTC. This gives the protein CSARSTSRDEQFF.

This clonotype was counted many times. The gene calls are TRBV6-2 or TRBV6-3 and TRBJ2-1; D is possibly TRBD1 or TRBD2 (5 bases each). The CDR3 sequence is 13 residues long. The germline CDR1 and CDR2 sequences are MNHEY and SVGEGT. Trimming removed 8 bases from V and 3 bases from J, with 11 bases in between. The CDR3 coding sequence is TGTGCCAGCCGGGACCCCCTCTACAATGAGCAGTTCTTC. Its translation is CASRDPLYNEQFF.

This rearrangement joins TRBV20-1 to TRBJ2-7, with D maybe TRBD1 (6 bases). This CDR3 has 13 residues. Germline V CDR1 and CDR2: DFQATT, SNEGSKA (reference sequence). V was trimmed by 3 bases and J by 0 bases, leaving 9 bases between them. This CDR3 is CSASGGTSYEQYF. The CDR3 DNA is TGCAGTGCTAGTGGGGGCACCTCCTACGAGCAGTACTTC.

This clonotype was seen more than once but under ten times. The chain employs TRBV20-1 and TRBJ2-7, with unresolved D. Germline CDR1 and CDR2: DFQATT and SNEGSKA (reference sequence). Trimming cost V 1 base and J 4 bases, with 8 bases left between them. This CDR3 spans 12 amino acids. The CDR3 loop is CSARGRTYEQYF. The CDR3, as DNA: TGCAGTGCTAGAGGACGAACGTACGAGCAGTACTTC.

By its share, this clonotype is medium-sized. The genes are TRBV29-1 and TRBJ2-1, with 11 bases fitting TRBD2. The CDR3 is made up of 16 amino acids. Germline V gene lookup returns CDR1 SQVTM and CDR2 ANQGSEA. With 3 bases clipped from V and 8 bases from J, the junction kept 12 bases outside the gene matches. The chain's CDR3 is CSVEGERVAGGDEQFF. DNA for the CDR3: TGCAGCGTTGAGGGGGAAAGGGTAGCGGGAGGGGATGAGCAGTTCTTC.

Worth noting for this clonotype: A much larger clone is a single base away; this may be a read error. J is TRBJ2-2 and V is TRBV7-3, with D unclear. Germline V gene lookup returns CDR1 SGHTA and CDR2 FQGTGA. V was pared by 1 base and J by 0 bases, with 6 bases between. CDR3 length equals 15 residues. The CDR3 DNA follows: TGTGCCAGCAGCTTAAAGGGCTCGAACACCGGGGAGCTGTTTTTT. Translated, it gives CASSLKGSNTGELFF.

The V gene is TRBV2, the J gene TRBJ2-7; TRBD2 is a possible D gene (6 bases). V was cut by 6 bases and J by 2 bases, with 8 bases left in between. Germline values: CDR1 SNHLY, CDR2 FYNNEI. This CDR3 comprises 12 residues. The CDR3 DNA is TGTGCCAGCAGAGCGGGTACCTACGAGCAGTACTTC. Protein sequence: CASRAGTYEQYF.

Only a few counts were recorded for this clonotype. The chain couples TRBV7-8 to TRBJ2-1, with D maybe TRBD1 (7 bases). The CDR3 length is 17 residues. CDR1 and CDR2 from the germline V gene are SGHVS and FQNEAQ. V was cut by 4 bases and J by 1 base, with 17 bases left in between. CDR3 residues: CASSSPQGEVSYNEQFF. The CDR3, as DNA: TGTGCCAGCAGCTCCCCCCAGGGGGAGGTTTCCTACAATGAGCAGTTCTTC. Using reference TRBV7-8 and TRBJ2-1 for the parts outside the CDR3, the full variable domain is GAGVSQSPRYKVAKRGQDVALRCDPISGHVSLFWYQQALGQGPEFLTYFQNEAQLDKSGLPSDRFFAERPEGSVSTLKIQRTQQEDSAVYLCASSSPQGEVSYNEQFFGPGTRLTVL.

By sample share, this clonotype is medium-sized. The chain couples TRBV29-1 to TRBJ2-1, with D tentatively TRBD2 (6 bases). This CDR3 is built from 12 residues. Germline-derived CDR1 and CDR2 are SQVTM and ANQGSEA. V lost 6 bases, J lost 9 bases, and 15 bases lay in between. The CDR3 sequence: CSVGGNLAEQFF. In DNA form, the CDR3 reads TGCAGCGTCGGGGGAAATTTAGCTGAGCAGTTCTTC.

This clonotype was picked up many times. The genes are TRBV29-1 and TRBJ2-7, with a tentative D call TRBD2 (5 bases). V was clipped by 3 bases and J by 3 bases, with 9 bases between them. The length of the CDR3 is 12 residues. The germline V gene encodes CDR1 SQVTM and CDR2 ANQGSEA. In nucleotides, the CDR3 is TGCAGCGTTGAGGAGGCACACTACGAGCAGTACTTC. It encodes CSVEEAHYEQYF.

This clonotype appeared many times. The rearrangement uses TRBV12-3 or TRBV12-4 and TRBJ2-5; 11 bases are a match to TRBD2. Trimming took 5 bases from V and 5 from J; bases not matched to a gene: 7. The CDR3 consists of 15 residues. CDR3 DNA sequence: TGTGCCAGCAGTCTGCTAGCGGGAGGAACGGAGACCCAGTACTTC. Residues: CASSLLAGGTETQYF.

A few counts support this clonotype. The chain links TRBV28 to TRBJ2-3; tentative D call: TRBD2 (5 bases). Trimming removed 6 bases at V and 2 bases at J, with 9 bases between. Germline V gene lookup returns CDR1 MDHEN and CDR2 SYDVKM. The CDR3 covers 13 residues. The CDR3 DNA is TGTGCCAGCAGGCGGGCTAACACAGATACGCAGTATTTT. Its protein is CASRRANTDTQYF.

At least ten counts were recorded for this clonotype. This chain uses TRBV29-1 with TRBJ2-7; 8 bases map to TRBD1. J gave up 3 bases and V 5 bases, and 9 bases lay outside the gene matches. Germline lookup yields CDR1 SQVTM and CDR2 ANQGSEA. CDR3 length: 14 amino acids. Here the CDR3 DNA reads TGCAGCGTTATTGGCAGGGGGCGCTTCTACGAGCAGTACTTC. Translating it yields CSVIGRGRFYEQYF.

This clonotype was seen many times. The J gene is TRBJ2-1, the V gene TRBV28; D is ambiguous. Germline V gives CDR1 MDHEN, CDR2 SYDVKM. The V gene lost 5 bases and the J gene lost 10 bases, with 12 bases spanning the gap. The CDR3 is 12 amino acids. The CDR3 DNA sequence: TGTGCCAGCAGTCAAACCCCGTCCGAGCAGTTCTTC. Translation gives CASSQTPSEQFF.

This clonotype has at least ten counts. V is TRBV7-6 and J is TRBJ2-3; D tentatively fits TRBD1 or TRBD2 (6 bases each). CDR3 length: 14 residues. V was trimmed by 6 bases and J by 4 bases, leaving 14 bases between them. Germline CDR1 and CDR2: SGHVS and FNYEAQ. Here the CDR3 reads CASSLLGGADTQYF. Written as DNA, the CDR3 is TGTGCCAGCAGTCTCCTGGGGGGCGCAGATACGCAGTATTTT.

This clonotype has at least ten counts. The V gene is TRBV11-2, the J gene TRBJ2-1, with a weak D call TRBD2 (6 bases). Per the germline V gene, CDR1 is SGHAT and CDR2 is FQNNGV. This CDR3 comprises 14 residues. Trimming pared 5 bases from V and 5 bases from J, leaving 13 bases between. The chain's CDR3 is CASSPRVADNEQFF. CDR3 DNA sequence: TGTGCCAGCAGCCCCCGAGTAGCGGACAATGAGCAGTTCTTC. Using reference TRBV11-2 and TRBJ2-1 for the parts outside the CDR3, the full variable domain is EAGVAQSPRYKIIEKRQSVAFWCNPISGHATLYWYQQILGQGPKLLIQFQNNGVVDDSQLPKDRFSAERLKGVDSTLKIQPAKLEDSAVYLCASSPRVADNEQFFGPGTRLTVL.